This T cell receptor beta chain was sequenced in a study of blood T cell repertoires in COVID-19. Across the whole study: The origin of the acute and convalescent COVID-19 samples was the United States, Italy and Spain. Sources were T cells, B-cell-depleted T cells, or PBMCs; the material itself was cDNA or gDNA.

V shed 6 bases, J shed 1 base, and the junction held 6 bases outside the gene matches. The CDR3 runs to 13 residues. The V gene's germline CDR1 is SQVTM and CDR2 ANQGSEA. All enrollees were roughly 18 to 100 years old and from fewer than 30 US areas. Exposed enrollees encountered a COVID-19 case at some point within 2 weeks before study entry. Repertoires were generated with immunoSEQ multiplex PCR, while TCRdb's copy carries only in-frame clones and drops some. The repertoire holds around 250,000 clones, roughly 80% seen once, with approximately 5% in the top ten. Sequenced: PBMCs or T cells enriched from blood (not recorded which). This receptor was identified in a man aged 40-50 years who had been exposed to COVID-19. The chain couples TRBV29-1 to TRBJ2-7; 7 nucleotides line up with TRBD1. The CDR3 spells CSVATGWSYEQYF. The CDR3 nucleotides read TGCAGCGTAGCGACAGGGTGGTCCTACGAGCAGTACTTC.